This T cell receptor (beta chain) comes out of a study of shared clonotypes between healthy human individuals. General study results and limits: Among donors, sharing of clonotypes was expected to be affected by sequencing depth.

A remark on this clone: Its antigen is currently unknown.

Authors' analysis steps: ImmunoSEQ gave junction-only sequences without quality scores, so filtering differed. The protocol was immunoSEQ multiplex PCR, while the TCRdb copy is restricted to in-frame clones and leaves out a portion. The V and J calls and clone size come from that table; D and trimming were worked out from the DNA. There are around 1.1 million clones in the sample; about 84% occur only once, and 0.5% to 0.65% lies in the top ten. V gave up 1 base and J gave up 6 bases; unmatched junction bases: 8. CDR3 size: 15 residues. Germline V CDR1 and CDR2: SGHTA, FQGNSA. The chain carries TRBV7-2 and TRBJ2-7, with 8 bases aligning to TRBD1. The sequence derives from a man aged 18 to 30 in good health. Some clones in this sample may be carry-over from other donors' samples. Input material: memory CD4+ T cells from PBMCs. Subset denoted: CD45RA-negative fraction. CDR3: CASSLGQGARSEQYF. CDR3 coding DNA: TGTGCCAGCAGCTTAGGGCAGGGGGCGCGAAGCGAGCAGTACTTC.